This is a list of T cell receptor beta chains from one sample in a study of cytomegalovirus exposure and HLA in healthy donors. Using immunoSEQ multiplex PCR, the repertoire was profiled, and TCRdb retains in-frame clones only, with some absent. This table has about 110,000 clones, about 16% appearing once. Sample: PBMCs. The receptors were sampled from a female donor in good health and CMV-seronegative. The CDR3 runs from the conserved cysteine through the conserved F or W. A D gene is named only where the DNA matches it firmly. Some rows mark clone size as missing; the rest say once, few, many or name a class of expanded clone.

d_gene: TRBD1; v_gene: TRBV28; abundance: few; j_gene: TRBJ2-7; CDR3aa: CASSPGQGIYEQYF; CDR3nt: TGTGCCAGCAGTCCGGGACAGGGAATCTACGAGCAGTACTTC
d_gene: TRBD2; v_gene: TRBV6-5; abundance: few; j_gene: TRBJ2-5; CDR3aa: CASSFAPGLAGRTQYF; CDR3nt: TGTGCCAGCAGTTTTGCTCCGGGACTAGCGGGAAGGACCCAGTACTTC
d_gene: NA; v_gene: TRBV7-9; abundance: NA; j_gene: TRBJ2-7; CDR3aa: CASSSPRGPVYEQYF; CDR3nt: TGTGCCAGCAGTTCTCCAAGGGGCCCGGTTTACGAGCAGTACTTC
d_gene: TRBD1; v_gene: TRBV29-1; abundance: few; j_gene: TRBJ2-1; CDR3aa: CSISGTGGNEQFF; CDR3nt: TGCAGCATTTCCGGGACAGGGGGGAATGAGCAGTTCTTC
d_gene: TRBD1; v_gene: TRBV28; abundance: NA; j_gene: TRBJ2-7; CDR3aa: CASRGDRGSYEQYF; CDR3nt: TGTGCCAGCAGGGGGGACAGGGGGAGCTACGAGCAGTACTTC
d_gene: TRBD1; v_gene: TRBV28; abundance: NA; j_gene: TRBJ1-5; CDR3aa: CASSPRARRGLYSNQPQHF; CDR3nt: TGTGCCAGCAGCCCCCGGGCTCGGAGGGGGCTTTATAGCAATCAGCCCCAGCATTTT
d_gene: TRBD1; v_gene: TRBV27; abundance: NA; j_gene: TRBJ1-2; CDR3aa: CASSPGTGDYGYTF; CDR3nt: TGTGCCAGCAGTCCGGGGACAGGGGACTATGGCTACACCTTC
d_gene: NA; v_gene: TRBV5-1; abundance: NA; j_gene: TRBJ2-1; CDR3aa: CASSQTRSSYNEQFF; CDR3nt: TGCGCCAGCAGCCAAACAAGAAGCTCCTACAATGAGCAGTTCTTC
d_gene: TRBD2; v_gene: TRBV7-9; abundance: few; j_gene: TRBJ2-1; CDR3aa: CASTPPTGGGPYNEQFF; CDR3nt: TGTGCCAGCACCCCACCTACGGGCGGGGGGCCGTACAATGAGCAGTTCTTC
d_gene: TRBD2; v_gene: TRBV19; abundance: NA; j_gene: TRBJ2-1; CDR3aa: CASSISSGVEQFF; CDR3nt: TGTGCCAGTAGTATCTCTAGCGGGGTTGAGCAGTTCTTC
d_gene: TRBD2; v_gene: TRBV7-2; abundance: NA; j_gene: TRBJ2-7; CDR3aa: CASSPILIAGAKGEQYF; CDR3nt: TGTGCCAGCAGCCCAATACTAATAGCGGGGGCAAAGGGAGAGCAGTACTTC
d_gene: TRBD2; v_gene: TRBV4-3; abundance: NA; j_gene: TRBJ2-7; CDR3aa: CASSHLLAGDYEQYF; CDR3nt: TGCGCCAGCAGCCACTTGCTAGCGGGAGACTACGAGCAGTACTTC
d_gene: TRBD2; v_gene: TRBV5-1; abundance: NA; j_gene: TRBJ2-3; CDR3aa: CASSLAGVRDTQYF; CDR3nt: TGCGCCAGCAGCTTAGCGGGGGTAAGAGATACGCAGTATTTT
d_gene: NA; v_gene: TRBV19; abundance: NA; j_gene: TRBJ1-5; CDR3aa: CASSLSRDQPQHF; CDR3nt: TGTGCCAGTAGTCTAAGCAGGGATCAGCCCCAGCATTTT
d_gene: NA; v_gene: TRBV9; abundance: few; j_gene: TRBJ2-5; CDR3aa: CASSVGLGAKETQYF; CDR3nt: TGTGCCAGCAGCGTAGGTTTAGGGGCCAAAGAGACCCAGTACTTC
d_gene: NA; v_gene: TRBV14; abundance: NA; j_gene: TRBJ1-1; CDR3aa: CASSQQKGGNTEAFF; CDR3nt: TGTGCCAGCAGCCAACAAAAAGGCGGGAACACTGAAGCTTTCTTT
d_gene: TRBD2; v_gene: TRBV7-3; abundance: NA; j_gene: TRBJ2-1; CDR3aa: CASSPSGTSGRWNSYNEQFF; CDR3nt: TGTGCCAGCAGCCCCAGTGGAACTAGCGGGAGGTGGAACTCCTACAATGAGCAGTTCTTC
d_gene: TRBD2; v_gene: TRBV19; abundance: NA; j_gene: TRBJ2-1; CDR3aa: CASSLSASGINEQFF; CDR3nt: TGTGCCAGTAGCCTATCGGCTAGCGGAATCAATGAGCAGTTCTTC
d_gene: NA; v_gene: TRBV5-1; abundance: few; j_gene: TRBJ1-4; CDR3aa: CASSFLQGQGNEKLFF; CDR3nt: TGCGCCAGCAGCTTCTTACAGGGCCAGGGTAATGAAAAACTGTTTTTT
d_gene: TRBD2; v_gene: TRBV30; abundance: NA; j_gene: TRBJ2-5; CDR3aa: CAWGLGLAGGETQYF; CDR3nt: TGTGCCTGGGGGCTGGGACTAGCGGGAGGAGAGACCCAGTACTTC
d_gene: TRBD1; v_gene: TRBV6-5; abundance: few; j_gene: TRBJ1-4; CDR3aa: CASSYATGTNEKLFF; CDR3nt: TGTGCCAGCAGTTACGCGACAGGGACTAATGAAAAACTGTTTTTT
d_gene: NA; v_gene: TRBV2; abundance: few; j_gene: TRBJ2-5; CDR3aa: CASNRVYQETQYF; CDR3nt: TGTGCCAGCAACAGGGTATACCAAGAGACCCAGTACTTC
d_gene: TRBD1; v_gene: TRBV6-6; abundance: few; j_gene: TRBJ1-6; CDR3aa: CASSYTGQGTDSPLHF; CDR3nt: TGTGCCAGCAGTTACACTGGACAGGGTACGGATTCACCCCTCCACTTT
d_gene: NA; v_gene: TRBV2; abundance: few; j_gene: TRBJ1-1; CDR3aa: CASSEGAPMNTEAFF; CDR3nt: TGTGCCAGCAGTGAGGGGGCACCCATGAACACTGAAGCTTTCTTT
d_gene: TRBD2; v_gene: TRBV7-2; abundance: few; j_gene: TRBJ2-7; CDR3aa: CASRGLAVGEQYF; CDR3nt: TGTGCCAGCAGGGGACTAGCGGTGGGGGAGCAGTACTTC
d_gene: NA; v_gene: TRBV5-1; abundance: NA; j_gene: TRBJ1-2; CDR3aa: CASSLDGGESYGYTF; CDR3nt: TGCGCCAGCAGCTTGGACGGGGGAGAGAGCTATGGCTACACCTTC
d_gene: NA; v_gene: TRBV28; abundance: few; j_gene: TRBJ2-5; CDR3aa: CASSRRDQETQYF; CDR3nt: TGTGCCAGCAGTCGGCGGGACCAAGAGACCCAGTACTTC
d_gene: TRBD1; v_gene: TRBV30; abundance: few; j_gene: TRBJ1-4; CDR3aa: CAWSVRTGRAVKLFF; CDR3nt: TGTGCCTGGAGTGTACGGACAGGGCGAGCTGTAAAACTGTTTTTT
d_gene: TRBD1; v_gene: TRBV5-1; abundance: few; j_gene: TRBJ2-5; CDR3aa: CAGSSTGRETQYF; CDR3nt: TGCGCCGGCAGCTCGACAGGGAGAGAGACCCAGTACTTC
d_gene: TRBD2; v_gene: TRBV7-2; abundance: few; j_gene: TRBJ2-5; CDR3aa: CASSPRLAAETQYF; CDR3nt: TGTGCCAGCAGCCCCCGACTAGCGGCAGAGACCCAGTACTTC
d_gene: NA; v_gene: TRBV18; abundance: NA; j_gene: TRBJ1-1; CDR3aa: CASSPRSDTEAFF; CDR3nt: TGTGCCAGCTCACCACGTTCCGACACTGAAGCTTTCTTT
d_gene: NA; v_gene: TRBV7-8; abundance: NA; j_gene: TRBJ2-1; CDR3aa: CASSPPGTGSYNEQFF; CDR3nt: TGTGCCAGCAGCCCCCCCGGGACTGGGTCCTACAATGAGCAGTTCTTC
d_gene: TRBD1; v_gene: TRBV4-1; abundance: NA; j_gene: TRBJ1-1; CDR3aa: CASSLSGTGGTEAFF; CDR3nt: TGCGCCAGCAGCCTCTCCGGGACAGGGGGAACTGAAGCTTTCTTT
d_gene: NA; v_gene: TRBV25-1; abundance: few; j_gene: TRBJ1-2; CDR3aa: CASSELVKGDYGYTF; CDR3nt: TGTGCCAGCAGTGAATTAGTGAAAGGAGACTATGGCTACACCTTC
d_gene: NA; v_gene: TRBV30; abundance: few; j_gene: TRBJ1-2; CDR3aa: CALESRAGGYTF; CDR3nt: TGTGCCTTGGAGAGCAGGGCGGGGGGCTACACCTTC